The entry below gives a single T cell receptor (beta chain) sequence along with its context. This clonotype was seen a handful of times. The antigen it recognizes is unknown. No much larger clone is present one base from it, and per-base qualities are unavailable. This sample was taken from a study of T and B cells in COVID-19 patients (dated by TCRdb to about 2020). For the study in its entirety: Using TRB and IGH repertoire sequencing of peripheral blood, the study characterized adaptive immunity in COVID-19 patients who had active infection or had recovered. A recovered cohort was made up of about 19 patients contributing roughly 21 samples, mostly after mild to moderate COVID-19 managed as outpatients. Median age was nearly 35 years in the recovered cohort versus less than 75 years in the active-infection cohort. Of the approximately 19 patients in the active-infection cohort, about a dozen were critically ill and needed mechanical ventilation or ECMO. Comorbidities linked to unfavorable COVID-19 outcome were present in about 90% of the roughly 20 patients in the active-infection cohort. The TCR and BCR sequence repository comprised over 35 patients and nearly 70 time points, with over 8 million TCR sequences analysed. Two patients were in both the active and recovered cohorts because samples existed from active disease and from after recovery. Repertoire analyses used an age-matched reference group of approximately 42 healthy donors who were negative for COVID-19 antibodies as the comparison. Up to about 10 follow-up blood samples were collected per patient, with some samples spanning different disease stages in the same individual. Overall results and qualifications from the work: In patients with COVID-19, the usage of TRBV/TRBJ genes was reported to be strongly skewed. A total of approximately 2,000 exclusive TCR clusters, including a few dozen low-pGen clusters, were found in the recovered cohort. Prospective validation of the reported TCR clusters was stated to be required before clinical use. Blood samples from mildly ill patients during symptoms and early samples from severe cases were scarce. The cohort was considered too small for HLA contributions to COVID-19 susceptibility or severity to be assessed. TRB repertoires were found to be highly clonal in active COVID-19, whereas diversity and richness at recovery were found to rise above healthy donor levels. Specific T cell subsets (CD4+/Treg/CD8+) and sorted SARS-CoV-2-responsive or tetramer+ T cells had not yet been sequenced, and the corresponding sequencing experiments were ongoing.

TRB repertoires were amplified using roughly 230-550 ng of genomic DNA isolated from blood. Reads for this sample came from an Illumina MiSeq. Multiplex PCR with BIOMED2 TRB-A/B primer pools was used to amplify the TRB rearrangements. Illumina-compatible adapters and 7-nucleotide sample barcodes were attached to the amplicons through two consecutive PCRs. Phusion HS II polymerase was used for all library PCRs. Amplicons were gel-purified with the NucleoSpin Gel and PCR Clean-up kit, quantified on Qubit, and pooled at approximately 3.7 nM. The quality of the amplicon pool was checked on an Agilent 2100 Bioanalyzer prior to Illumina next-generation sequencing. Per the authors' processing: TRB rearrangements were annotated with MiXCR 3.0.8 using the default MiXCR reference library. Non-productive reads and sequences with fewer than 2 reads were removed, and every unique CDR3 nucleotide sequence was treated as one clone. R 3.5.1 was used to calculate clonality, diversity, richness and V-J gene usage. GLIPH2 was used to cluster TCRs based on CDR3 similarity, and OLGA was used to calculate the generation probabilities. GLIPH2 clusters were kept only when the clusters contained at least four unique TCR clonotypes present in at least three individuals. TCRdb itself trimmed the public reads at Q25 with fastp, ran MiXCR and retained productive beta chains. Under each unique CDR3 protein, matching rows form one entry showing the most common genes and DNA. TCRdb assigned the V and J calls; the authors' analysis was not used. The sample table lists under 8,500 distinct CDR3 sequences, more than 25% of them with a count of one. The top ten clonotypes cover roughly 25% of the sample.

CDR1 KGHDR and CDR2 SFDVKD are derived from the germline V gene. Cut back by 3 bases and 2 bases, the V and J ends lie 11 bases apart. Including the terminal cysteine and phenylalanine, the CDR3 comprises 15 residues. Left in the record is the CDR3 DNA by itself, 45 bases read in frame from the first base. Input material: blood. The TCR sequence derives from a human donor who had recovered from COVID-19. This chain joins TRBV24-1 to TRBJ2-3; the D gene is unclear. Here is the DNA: TGTGCCACCAGTGATGTCCGAAGGTTCACAGATACGCAGTATTTT. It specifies CATSDVRRFTDTQYF.